In its sample, the clone carrying this T cell receptor (beta chain) was seen many times. This sample was taken from a study of CD8 T cells in ankylosing spondylitis. TCRdb recomputed calls from the 5' RACE reads with MiXCR, one row per CDR3 protein. The sample includes under 300,000 distinct CDR3 sequences, roughly a tenth of them seen just once. The sample comprised blood, either unsorted or a sorted T cell fraction (not recorded which). The sequence derives from a male donor with ankylosing spondylitis or in good health (not recorded which).

The CDR3 region is CASSLETTGNYGYTF. The CDR3 region has the DNA TGCGCCAGCAGCTTGGAGACTACGGGGAACTATGGCTACACCTTC. The genes are TRBV5-1 and TRBJ1-2; no clear D gene. Germline values: CDR1 SGHRS, CDR2 YFSETQ. The CDR3 spans 15 residues. V lost 0 bases to trimming and J lost 2 bases, with 11 bases between them.